The T cell receptor (beta chain) under discussion was sequenced for a study of Ad26.COV2.S vaccination and SARS-CoV-2 variants listed by TCRdb under 2021. About the investigation overall: Donors in the vaccine arm were drawn from COV1001, a phase I-IIa trial of Ad26.COV2.S in healthy adults that was multicentre, randomized, double-blind and placebo-controlled. Ad26.COV2.S was administered intramuscularly at 5 x 10^10 or 1 x 10^11 viral particles, either as a single shot or as two shots given 56 days apart. Investigators remained blinded to trial group allocation during experiments and outcome assessment. TCRbeta repertoire sequencing served as the tool for gauging how specific and how broad the SARS-CoV-2-reactive T cell receptors were following Ad26.COV2.S vaccination. Trial participants were randomized into five groups of five: low-dose or high-dose Ad26.COV2.S given once or twice, or placebo on both occasions. The TCR-sequenced set comprised approximately 30 samples: approximately 19 Ad26.COV2.S vaccine recipients, 5 placebo recipients and 8 SARS-CoV-2 convalescent individuals.

TCRbeta CDR3 regions were sequenced with the immunoSEQ Assay. After extraction, genomic DNA underwent amplification by bias-controlled multiplex PCR, followed by high-throughput sequencing. The study's processing was this. To quantify the absolute abundance of every unique TCRbeta CDR3 region, sequences were collapsed and filtered. T cell fraction was estimated by normalization of TCRbeta template counts to usable DNA, with usable DNA being measured through amplification of reference genes present in all nucleated cells. Repertoire TCRs were annotated as SARS-CoV-2-specific by exact matching of V gene, CDR3 amino acid sequence and J gene to a known reactive TCR set. The reference SARS-CoV-2 TCR set was obtained from MIRA and was filtered for enrichment in COVID-19-positive ImmuneCODE repertoires, whereby public or cross-reactive TCRs were removed. Based on the MIRA antigens, annotated TCRs were further analysed at the level of specific ORF or position within ORF. Breadth was defined as the number of annotated unique rearrangements divided by the total number of unique productive rearrangements, and depth was defined as the summed frequency of the annotated unique rearrangements. Two-sided Wilcoxon rank-sum tests were used to compare TCR breadth between groups. In TCRdb, the immuneACCESS table is reduced to in-frame sequences with V and J assigned. These tables do not hold every clone; where another copy was compared, an unresolved V gene accounts for under half, and the others remain unexplained. That table supplies the V and J calls and clone size; D and trimming were determined from the DNA. The sample contains over 400,000 clones, about nine tenths of them found a single time. The top ten clones comprise approximately 1.6% of the sample.

Explained via the paper, the treatment or condition label denotes: roughly 20 received Ad26.COV2.S at low or high dose, single or two shots; roughly five received placebo; per-sample allocation not given. For vaccine and placebo recipients, repertoires were sequenced using samples collected on day 63 after the first injection. Cohort 1b enrolled around 24 adults aged 18-55 years at a single site in Boston, USA, between 29 July and 7 August 2020. As a vaccine, Ad26.COV2.S was a replication-incompetent adenovirus type 26 vector that expressed a prefusion-stabilized SARS-CoV-2 spike protein derived from the original Wuhan strain. With respect to this clone: Its recognized antigen is unknown. No base-level quality is on record; no much larger clone is a single base apart.

Taken from cysteine to phenylalanine, the CDR3 has 13 residues. The DNA shown is the 39-base CDR3, in frame from base 1. V and J are truncated by 5 bases and 4 bases respectively, leaving an intervening sequence of 10 bases. From a lookup of the germline V gene (reference sequence), CDR1 and CDR2 are SEHNR and FQNEAQ. What the research found in general, with its limitations: Comparable non-spike TCR breadth was observed between vaccine and placebo recipients, consistent with only spike being contained in the vaccine. The authors noted that the TCR breadth and depth analyses may have underestimated total T cell responses. The study was not powered for comparison of responses between vaccine doses or regimens. Ad26.COV2.S recipients had higher spike-specific TCR breadth than placebo recipients (P = 0.0014). After vaccination, substantial breadth of spike-specific CD8+ and CD4+ T cell responses was reported.

The sequence was obtained from a person aged 18 to 59 who received the Ad26.COV2.S COVID-19 vaccine or a placebo. The sequence is built from TRBV7-9 and TRBJ2-3; the D gene is perhaps TRBD1 or TRBD2, each of them matching over 5 bases. The sample consisted of peripheral blood, taken in a trial of Ad26.COV2.S vaccine versus placebo. In nucleotides, the sequence is TGTGCCAGCAGCACTGGGGGTCCAGATACGCAGTATTTT. It encodes CASSTGGPDTQYF.